The TCR beta chain described here comes from a study of CD4 T cells in relation to SARS-CoV-2 and coronaviruses (dated by TCRdb to the early 2020s). For context, the study as a whole: In the ViraFEST assay, PBMCs were grown with antigen for approximately ten days, and TCR beta CDR3s were then sequenced to identify antigen-specific clonal expansions. The negative reference condition was either a culture with an HIV-1 Nef peptide pool or a culture with no peptide. Shared crossreactive spike epitopes were mapped to their HLA restriction using patient-derived lymphoblastoid cell lines. Memory CD4+ T cell crossreactivity between SARS-CoV-2 and common cold coronavirus spike proteins was assessed at the TCR clonotype level in the study. The Adaptive Biotechnologies TCR-sequencing kit was used for samples from three pre-COVID donors and for the naive versus memory experiments, whereas the other data were Illumina-based. Expansion assays from other donors in the study were sequenced with a different, Illumina-based TCR-beta assay.

The CDR3 contains 15 residues, cysteine and phenylalanine counted. The entry retains the CDR3 DNA only, 45 bases that are in frame from base 1. Trimming at the junction amounts to 3 bases on V and 2 bases on J, and the germline ends lie 13 bases apart. For CDR1 and CDR2, the germline V gene (reference sequence) lists LNHDA and SQIVND. CD4+ T cells from unexposed donors were collected before the COVID-19 pandemic (2011-2018). Following 10 days of culture, the EasySep CD4+ T cell isolation kit was used to isolate CD4+ T cells. As far as cell numbers permitted, CD4+ T cells from unexposed donors were tested for reactivity against SARS-CoV-2 S and N as well as four spike pools from common cold coronaviruses. Each well held 2 million or so PBMCs cultured in IMDM containing around 5% human AB serum and 10 IU/ml IL-2. Half of the culture medium was replaced with fresh IL-2-containing medium on days 3 and 7. Each peptide culture condition was generally run in triplicate replicate wells. The leukapheresis product used for the unexposed donors was purchased from a commercial source. Ficoll-Paque PLUS gradient centrifugation was used to isolate PBMCs from leukapheresis product or whole blood. PBMCs were either cryopreserved at -140°C or used fresh in the expansion assay. The QIAamp Micro DNA Kit was used to extract genomic DNA from the CD4+ T cells.

In the case of this clone: It has no known antigen specificity. No much larger clone exists at a distance of one base, and base qualities are not known.

General conclusions and limits of the study: Roughly 60% of donors had memory CD4+ clonotypes that crossrecognized SARS-CoV-2 and at least one common cold coronavirus spike. Significantly weaker SARS-CoV-2-driven expansion was shown by crossreactive clones than by monoreactive clones, consistent with antigenic imprinting. Because the crossreactivity analysis focused on spike protein, crossreactivity against other viral proteins was not assessed. Because no donor provided both pre-pandemic and post-infection samples, tracing the source of pre-existing responses was limited. Small numbers of patients and of tested TCRs limited the study.

The library came from the immunoSEQ multiplex PCR assay. Per the source publication's procedure: During preprocessing, nonproductive sequences were discarded, as were any CDR3s that did not begin with C, did not end with F or W, or were shorter than 7 amino acids. The MANAFEST web app was used to call antigen-specific clonotypes on the basis of expansion compared with the reference and with other culture wells. A clone counted as positive if significantly expanded in 2 of 3 replicate wells versus the reference culture at FDR below 0.05. A further requirement for positive clones was significant expansion compared with all other tandem wells, along with an odds ratio above 5. Pairwise Levenshtein distance, computed with the stringdist R package after three terminal residues were trimmed from each end, was used as the measure of CDR3 homology. As stored in TCRdb, this immuneACCESS dataset retains in-frame rearrangements with V and J assigned. A fraction of the clones does not appear; measured against another copy, unresolved V genes explain less than half of the discrepancy, and the remainder lacks a known reason. V, J and clone size are taken as reported in that table, and D and trimming were inferred from the DNA itself. This sample has approximately 20,000 clones in its table, and approximately 81% of those were observed once. The ten largest clones add up to over 8.5% of the sample.

Material for sequencing was CD4+ T cells from PBMCs, cultured in vitro. The V gene is TRBV19 and the J gene is TRBJ2-5, with the D gene uncertain. The TCR sequence derives from a human donor in good health. The nucleotides are TGTGCCAGTAGTATTGGCGGCAGAAGTCAAGAGACCCAGTACTTC. Its translation reads: CASSIGGRSQETQYF. The CDR3 plus the reference TRBV19 and TRBJ2-5 genes for the other parts give the full variable domain: DGGITQSPKYLFRKEGQNVTLSCEQNLNHDAMYWYRQDPGQGLRLIYYSQIVNDFQKGDIAEGYSVSREKKESFPLTVTSAQKNPTAFYLCASSIGGRSQETQYFGPGTRLLVL.